Described below is a single T cell receptor (beta chain) sequence and its context. This clonotype appeared a few times. Its specific antigen is unknown. Nothing much larger sits one base from this clone, and base qualities are not available. Libraries were constructed by PCR. The sample was run on an Illumina HiSeq 2500. Unique molecular identifiers were incorporated into TCR beta cDNA libraries to reduce PCR and sequencing biases. Some 500,000 cDNA molecules were obtained per 1 to 10 million input T cells, so each molecule approximated one T cell. Patient libraries were prepared and sequenced with the same protocol used for the earlier healthy control dataset. Within a given batch, samples were prepared together, multiplexed and sequenced on the same HiSeq lane. In the original analysis: Raw barcoded reads were processed with MIGEC, and single-read molecular identifier groups were discarded before consensus assembly and CDR3 extraction. Clonotype tables were post-analysed with VDJtools, and diversity was normalized by down-sampling all datasets to the smallest sample size. Repertoire overlap clustering matched CDR3 amino acid but not nucleotide sequences to correct batch-related cross-sample contamination. The raw public reads went through TCRdb reprocessing: fastp at Q25, MiXCR clone calling, in-frame beta chains kept. Each entry merges the rows of one CDR3 protein and shows their most common DNA and genes. What appears here as the V and J calls and clone size reflects TCRdb's work, not the paper's. Within this sample are 700,000 to 800,000 distinct CDR3 sequences, with about 27% of them counted one time only. About 0.5% of the sample comes from the top ten.

The data were obtained in a study of post-analysis software for immune sequencing data (dated by TCRdb to the mid-2010s). Broadly, across the study: Disease courses on record covered relapsing-remitting, secondary progressive and progressive-relapsing multiple sclerosis, though some patients had no subtype annotation. The multiple sclerosis patient repertoires were compared with 11 previously published healthy control repertoires from donors aged about 6 to 25 years. A subset of samples was prepared in parallel using single-end sample barcoding, then pooled and co-amplified after Illumina adapter ligation. Results and caveats for the whole study, not just this receptor: Patients showed significantly higher frequencies than controls for a handful of TRBV segments, among them TRBV5-6, TRBV5-1 and TRBV20-1. Strong co-clustering of samples prepared in the same batch was shown by direct clustering with F measure, prompting a batch-effect correction. Normalized Chao1 diversity was significantly lower in multiple sclerosis patients than controls, suggesting substantial peripheral T-cell clonal expansion. The multiple sclerosis patient group was slightly younger than the control group.

As encoded in the germline V gene, CDR1 is SGHTA while CDR2 is FQGNSA. V and J are truncated by 0 bases and 8 bases respectively, leaving an intervening sequence of 10 bases. The CDR3 runs 14 residues from the cysteine to the phenylalanine. Only the CDR3 DNA stays, 42 bases, in frame from base 1. To demonstrate the VDJtools post-analysis software, the study profiled TCR beta repertoires from the peripheral blood of under 15 young patients with multiple sclerosis. The patients with multiple sclerosis were children and adolescents between about 6 and 15 years of age. The TCR originated in a girl aged 5-17 years with multiple sclerosis. The V and J segments used are TRBV7-2 and TRBJ1-4; 6 matching bases give a weak D call of TRBD1. The sample was blood. The nucleotides read TGTGCCAGCAGCTTAGCCAGGGGCGAGGAAAAACTGTTTTTT. Its translation is CASSLARGEEKLFF.